This entry lists 3 T cell receptor beta chains sequenced from one sample in a study of T cells after somatic rescue of genetic block. Data came from immunoSEQ multiplex PCR; TCRdb stores just in-frame clones and leaves some out. The sample has 95,000 to 120,000 clones, about nine tenths seen once. Sequencing was done on a sample of peripheral blood mononuclear cells (PBMCs). The receptors stem from a woman between 18 and 29 years old.

This chain links TRBV27 with TRBJ1-6; D possibly corresponds to TRBD1 (5 bases). In germline, CDR1 is MNHEY, CDR2 SMNVEV (reference sequence). The CDR3 loop spans 16 amino acids. V lost 6 bases and J 7 bases, leaving 19 bases between the germline ends. CDR3 sequence: CASSQTPGLRNSPLHF. The CDR3 DNA is TGTGCCAGCAGCCAAACTCCAGGGTTGAGGAATTCACCCCTCCACTTT.

The V call is TRBV2, the J call TRBJ1-2; 10 nucleotides agree with TRBD1. CDR3 length: 13 amino acids. Trimming cost V 8 bases and J 8 bases; bases outside gene matches: 8. Germline assignment: CDR1 SNHLY and CDR2 FYNNEI. This chain's CDR3 is CASFVGQGLGYTF. Written as DNA, the CDR3 is TGTGCCAGCTTCGTGGGACAGGGGTTAGGCTACACCTTC.

This rearrangement joins TRBV7-3 to TRBJ2-6; D gene unclear. Germline CDR1 and CDR2: SGHTA and FQGTGA. The CDR3 length is 13 residues. V was cut by 1 base and J by 9 bases, with 7 bases left in between. DNA of the CDR3: TGTGCCAGCAGCTTAAAACCCAACAACGTCCTGACTTTC. Translated, it gives CASSLKPNNVLTF. The full variable domain, completed using reference TRBV7-3 and TRBJ2-6, is GAGVSQTPSNKVTEKGKYVELRCDPISGHTALYWYRQSLGQGPEFLIYFQGTGAADDSGLPNDRFFAVRPEGSVSTLKIQRTERGDSAVYLCASSLKPNNVLTFGAGSRLTVL.